This record looks at one T cell receptor beta chain sequence and its context. Its antigen is not identified. Looked up from germline, CDR1 is SGHAT and CDR2 is FQNNGV. V lost 5 bases and J 4 bases, leaving 27 bases between the germline ends. This CDR3 region has 18 residues. Some clones are missing from TCRdb's copy, which holds only in-frame ones; the method was immunoSEQ multiplex PCR. The data hold tens of thousands of clones, with approximately 80% observed a single time. The data derive from a study of T cells in narcolepsy. Whole-study context: Donors had narcolepsy type 1 or type 2, or were healthy controls. The study's findings and limits: Autoreactive clonotypes reportedly recurred in blood of same and different patients, not controls. Autoreactive clone sequences were missing from some blood memory CD4+ repertoires. Comparing one patient's CSF and blood CD4+ clonotypes highlighted HCRT- and TRIB2-specific autoreactive clonotypes.

This clonotype was obtained from a human donor with narcolepsy. This rearrangement joins TRBV11-2 to TRBJ2-7, with a weak D call TRBD2 (7 bases). Sequences were obtained from CD45RA- memory CD4+ T cells from PBMCs. The CDR3 protein is CASSPLDRMGGQMYEQYF. CDR3 nucleotide sequence: TGTGCCAGCAGCCCACTAGACCGTATGGGGGGGCAGATGTACGAGCAGTACTTC.